This TCR beta chain emerged from a study of OX40 agonist ivuxolimab in advanced cancers. Study context: The study enrolled dose-escalation patients with hepatocellular carcinoma, melanoma, renal cell or head and neck cancer.

Assay used: immunoSEQ multiplex PCR; TCRdb lists only in-frame clones, some missing. The table shows 70,000 to 95,000 clones, with 94% occurring only once. This CDR3 has 12 residues. Trimming removed 1 base from V and 6 bases from J, with 7 bases in between. CDR1 and CDR2 from the germline V gene are SGHTA and FQGNSA. There are a few counts of this clone. The receptor comes from an adult with an advanced solid tumor such as melanoma, head and neck, liver or kidney cancer. Sample: CD4+ or CD8+ T cells sorted from blood, taken in a trial of the OX40 agonist ivuxolimab. The chain employs TRBV7-2 and TRBJ2-7; possible D gene TRBD1, 5 bases. CDR3 bases: TGTGCCAGCAGCTTAGGACAGTTCGAGCAGTACTTC. Protein: CASSLGQFEQYF.